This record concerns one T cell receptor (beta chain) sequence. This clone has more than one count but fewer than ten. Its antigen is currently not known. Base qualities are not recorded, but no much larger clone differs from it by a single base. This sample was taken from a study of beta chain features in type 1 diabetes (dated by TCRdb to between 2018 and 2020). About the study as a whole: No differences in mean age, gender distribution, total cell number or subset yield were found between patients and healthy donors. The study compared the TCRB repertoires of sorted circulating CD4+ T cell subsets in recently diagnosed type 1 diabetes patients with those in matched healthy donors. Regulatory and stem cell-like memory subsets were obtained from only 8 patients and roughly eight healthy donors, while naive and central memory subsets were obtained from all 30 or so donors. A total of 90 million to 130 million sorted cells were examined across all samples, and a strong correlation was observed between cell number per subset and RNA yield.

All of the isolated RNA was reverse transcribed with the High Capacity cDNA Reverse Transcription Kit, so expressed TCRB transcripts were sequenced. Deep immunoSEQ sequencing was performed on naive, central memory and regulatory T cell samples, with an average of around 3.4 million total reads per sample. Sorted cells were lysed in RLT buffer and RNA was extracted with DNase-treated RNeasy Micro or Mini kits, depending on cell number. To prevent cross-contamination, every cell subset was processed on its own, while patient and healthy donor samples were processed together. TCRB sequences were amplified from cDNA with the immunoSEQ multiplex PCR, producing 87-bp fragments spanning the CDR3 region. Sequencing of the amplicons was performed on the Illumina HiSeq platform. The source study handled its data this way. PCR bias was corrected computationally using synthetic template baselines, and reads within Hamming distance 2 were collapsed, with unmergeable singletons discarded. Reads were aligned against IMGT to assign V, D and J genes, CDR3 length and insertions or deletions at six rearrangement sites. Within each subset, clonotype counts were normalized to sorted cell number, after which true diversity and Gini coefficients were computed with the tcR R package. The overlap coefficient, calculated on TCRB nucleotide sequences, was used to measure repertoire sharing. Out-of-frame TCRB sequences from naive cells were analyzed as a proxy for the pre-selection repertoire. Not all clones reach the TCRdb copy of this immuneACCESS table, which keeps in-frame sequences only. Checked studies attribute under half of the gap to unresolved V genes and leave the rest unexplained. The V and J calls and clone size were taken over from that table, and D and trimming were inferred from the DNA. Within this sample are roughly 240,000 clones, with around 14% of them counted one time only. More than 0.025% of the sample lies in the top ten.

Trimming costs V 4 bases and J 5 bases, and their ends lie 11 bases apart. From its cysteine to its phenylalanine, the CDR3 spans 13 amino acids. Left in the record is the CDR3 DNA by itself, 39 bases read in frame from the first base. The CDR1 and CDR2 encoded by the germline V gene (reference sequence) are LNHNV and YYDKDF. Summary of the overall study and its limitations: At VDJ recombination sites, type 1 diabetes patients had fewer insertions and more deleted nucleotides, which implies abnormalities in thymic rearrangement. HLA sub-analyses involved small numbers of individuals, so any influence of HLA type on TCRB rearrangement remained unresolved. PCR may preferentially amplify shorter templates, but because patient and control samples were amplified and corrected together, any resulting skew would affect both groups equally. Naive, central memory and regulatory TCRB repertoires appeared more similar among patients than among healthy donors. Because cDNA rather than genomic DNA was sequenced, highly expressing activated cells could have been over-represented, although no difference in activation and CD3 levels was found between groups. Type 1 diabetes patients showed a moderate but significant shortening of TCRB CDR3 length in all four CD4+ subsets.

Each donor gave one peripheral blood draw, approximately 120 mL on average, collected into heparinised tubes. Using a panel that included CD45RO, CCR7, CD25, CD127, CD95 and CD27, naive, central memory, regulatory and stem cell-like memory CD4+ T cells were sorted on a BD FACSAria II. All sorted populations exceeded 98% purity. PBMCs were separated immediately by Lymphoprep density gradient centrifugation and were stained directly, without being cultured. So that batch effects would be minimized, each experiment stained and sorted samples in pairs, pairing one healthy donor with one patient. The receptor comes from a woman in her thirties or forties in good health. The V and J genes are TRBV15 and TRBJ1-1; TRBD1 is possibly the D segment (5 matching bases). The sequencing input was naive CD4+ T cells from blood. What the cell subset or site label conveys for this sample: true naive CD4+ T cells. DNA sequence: TGTGCCACCAGCACTGGGGCGCCTACTGAAGCTTTCTTT. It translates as CATSTGAPTEAFF.